Shown below are 2 T cell receptor beta chains from a single sample sequenced in a study of T cells in Graves' hyperthyroidism and ophthalmopathy. Amplification yielded TCR beta CDR3 regions, with RNA transcripts as the source. HTBI primers were employed in a first-round RT-PCR of the TCR CDR3. TCRdb called the multiplex PCR reads again in MiXCR, with one record for every CDR3 protein. The table records over 400,000 distinct CDR3 sequences, roughly 14% of them present only once. What was sequenced was blood. The receptors come from a man aged 18-30 years with Graves' ophthalmopathy.

In this sample, this clonotype turned up a few times. The chain links TRBV19 to TRBJ2-5; 9 nucleotides align to TRBD1. The germline CDR1 and CDR2 sequences are LNHDA and SQIVND (reference sequence). The CDR3 length is 11 residues. The DNA for the CDR3 is TGTGTAAACAGGGGGCGAGAGACCCAGTACTTC. Translated: CVNRGRETQYF.

This clonotype has a count of ten or more. The J gene is TRBJ1-5, the V gene TRBV24-1; 9 bases are shared with TRBD1. This CDR3 has 14 amino acids. In germline, CDR1 is KGHDR, CDR2 SFDVKD. V was pared by 10 bases and J by 4 bases, with 7 bases of the junction left unmatched. The CDR3 protein is CATAGTGRNQPQHF. The CDR3 DNA reads TGTGCCACTGCCGGGACAGGGAGAAATCAGCCCCAGCATTTT.